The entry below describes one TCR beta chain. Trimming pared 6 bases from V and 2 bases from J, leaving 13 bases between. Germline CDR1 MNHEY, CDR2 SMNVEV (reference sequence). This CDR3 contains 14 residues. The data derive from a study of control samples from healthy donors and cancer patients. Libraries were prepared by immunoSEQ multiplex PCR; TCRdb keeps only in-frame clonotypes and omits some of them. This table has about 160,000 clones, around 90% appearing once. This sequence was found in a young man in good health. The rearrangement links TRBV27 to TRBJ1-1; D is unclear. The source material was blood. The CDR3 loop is CASRYLESNTEAFF. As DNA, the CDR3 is TGTGCCAGCAGGTACTTAGAAAGTAACACTGAAGCTTTCTTT.